What follows describes a single TCR beta chain. The antigen is undetermined. After removal of 6 bases from V and 3 bases from J, the junction contained 8 bases not matched to a gene. The CDR3 extends over 15 amino acids. Germline assignment: CDR1 MGHDK and CDR2 SYGVNS. Sequencing used immunoSEQ multiplex PCR; TCRdb keeps in-frame clones, though not all of them. The sample carries fewer than 1.6 million clones, approximately 98.5% recorded once. These data come from a study of shared clonotypes between healthy human individuals. As for the study in general: CD4 naive and memory got three plates each, CD8 naive two, CD8 memory one.

General study results and limits: The authors expected sequencing depth to affect clonotype sharing among donors.

This receptor was taken from a man aged 25-45 years in good health. Sequencing input: naive CD4+ T cells sorted from blood. Noted subset: CD45RA+ positively selected. The chain carries TRBV25-1 and TRBJ2-7; 10 bases agree with TRBD2. The chain's CDR3 is CASRDSGRSIYEQYF. The CDR3 DNA is TGTGCCAGCAGGGATAGCGGGAGGTCGATCTACGAGCAGTACTTC.